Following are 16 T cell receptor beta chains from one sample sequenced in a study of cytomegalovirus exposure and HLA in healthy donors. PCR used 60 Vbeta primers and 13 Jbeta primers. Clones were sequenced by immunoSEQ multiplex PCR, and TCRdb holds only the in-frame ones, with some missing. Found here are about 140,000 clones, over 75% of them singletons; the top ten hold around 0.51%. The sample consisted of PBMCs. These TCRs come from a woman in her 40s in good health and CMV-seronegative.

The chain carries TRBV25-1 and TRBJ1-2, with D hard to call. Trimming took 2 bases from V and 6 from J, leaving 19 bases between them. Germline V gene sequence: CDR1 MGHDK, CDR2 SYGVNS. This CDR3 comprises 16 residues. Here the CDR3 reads CASSEVGLARGDGYTF. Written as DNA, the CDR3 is TGTGCCAGCAGTGAAGTGGGTTTGGCGCGAGGAGATGGCTACACCTTC.

CDR3 DNA: TGTGCCAGCAGCACGACTATTATATCCTACAATGAGCAGTTCTTC. Translation gives CASSTTIISYNEQFF. The V gene is TRBV11-2, the J gene TRBJ2-1; weak D call: TRBD2 (5 bases). Trimming removed 5 bases at V and 1 base at J, with 12 bases between. This CDR3 is 15 amino acids long. Looked up from germline, CDR1 is SGHAT and CDR2 is FQNNGV.

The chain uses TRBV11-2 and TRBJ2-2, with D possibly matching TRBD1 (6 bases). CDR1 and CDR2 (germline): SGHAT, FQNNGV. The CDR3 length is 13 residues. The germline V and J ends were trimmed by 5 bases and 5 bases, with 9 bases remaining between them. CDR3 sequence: CASSQGPTGELFF. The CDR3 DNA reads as TGTGCCAGCAGCCAGGGGCCGACCGGGGAGCTGTTTTTT.

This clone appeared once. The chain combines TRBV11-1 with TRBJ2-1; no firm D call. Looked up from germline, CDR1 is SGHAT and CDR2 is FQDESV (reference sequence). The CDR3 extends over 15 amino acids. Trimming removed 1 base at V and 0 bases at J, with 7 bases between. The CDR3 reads CASSLGASSYNEQFF. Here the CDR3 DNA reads TGTGCCAGCAGCTTAGGAGCGAGCTCCTACAATGAGCAGTTCTTC.

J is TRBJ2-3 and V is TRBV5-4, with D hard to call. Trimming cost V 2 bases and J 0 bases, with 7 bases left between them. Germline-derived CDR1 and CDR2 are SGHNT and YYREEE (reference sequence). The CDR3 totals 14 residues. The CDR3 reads CASSFPGSTDTQYF. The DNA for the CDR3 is TGTGCCAGCAGCTTCCCCGGGAGCACAGATACGCAGTATTTT. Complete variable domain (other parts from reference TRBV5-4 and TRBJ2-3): ETGVTQSPTHLIKTRGQQVTLRCSSQSGHNTVSWYQQALGQGPQFIFQYYREEENGRGNFPPRFSGLQFPNYSSELNVNALELDDSALYLCASSFPGSTDTQYFGPGTRLTVL.

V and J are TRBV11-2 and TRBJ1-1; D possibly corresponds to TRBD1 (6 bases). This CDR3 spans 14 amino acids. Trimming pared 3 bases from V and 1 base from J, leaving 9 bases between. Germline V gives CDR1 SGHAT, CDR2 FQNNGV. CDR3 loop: CASSFLQGNTEAFF. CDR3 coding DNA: TGTGCCAGCAGCTTCCTACAGGGGAACACTGAAGCTTTCTTT.

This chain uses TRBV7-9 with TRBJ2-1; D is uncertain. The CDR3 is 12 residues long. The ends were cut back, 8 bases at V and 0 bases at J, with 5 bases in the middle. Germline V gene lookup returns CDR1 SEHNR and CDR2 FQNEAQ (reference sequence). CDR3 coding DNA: TGTGCCAGCTCCCTCTCCTACAATGAGCAGTTCTTC. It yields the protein CASSLSYNEQFF. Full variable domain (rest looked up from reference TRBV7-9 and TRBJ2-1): DTGVSQNPRHKITKRGQNVTFRCDPISEHNRLYWYRQTLGQGPEFLTYFQNEAQLEKSRLLSDRFSAERPKGSFSTLEIQRTEQGDSAMYLCASSLSYNEQFFGPGTRLTVL.

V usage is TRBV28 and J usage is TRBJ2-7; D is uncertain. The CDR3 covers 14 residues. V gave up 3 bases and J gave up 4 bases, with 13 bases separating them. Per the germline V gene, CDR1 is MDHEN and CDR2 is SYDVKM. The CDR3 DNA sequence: TGTGCCAGCAGTTTTTCGGGTCAGCGTTACGAGCAGTACTTC. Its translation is CASSFSGQRYEQYF.

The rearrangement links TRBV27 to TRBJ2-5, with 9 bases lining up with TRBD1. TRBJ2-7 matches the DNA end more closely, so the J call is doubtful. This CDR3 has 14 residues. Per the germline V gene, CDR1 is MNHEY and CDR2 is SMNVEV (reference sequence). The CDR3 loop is CASSRWGQGYEQYF. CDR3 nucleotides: TGTGCCAGCAGTCGATGGGGACAGGGCTACGAGCAGTACTTC.

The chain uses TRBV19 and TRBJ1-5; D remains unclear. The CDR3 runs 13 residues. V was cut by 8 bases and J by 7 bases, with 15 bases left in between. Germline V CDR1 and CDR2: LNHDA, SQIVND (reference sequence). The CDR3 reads CASAGQPGQPQHF. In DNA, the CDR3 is TGTGCCAGTGCAGGCCAACCGGGGCAGCCCCAGCATTTT.

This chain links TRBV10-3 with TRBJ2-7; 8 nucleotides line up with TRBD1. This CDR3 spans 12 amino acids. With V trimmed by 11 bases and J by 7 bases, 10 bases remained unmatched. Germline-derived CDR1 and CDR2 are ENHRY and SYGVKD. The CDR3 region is CALQGATGEQYF. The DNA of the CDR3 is TGTGCCCTCCAGGGGGCGACTGGGGAGCAGTACTTC.

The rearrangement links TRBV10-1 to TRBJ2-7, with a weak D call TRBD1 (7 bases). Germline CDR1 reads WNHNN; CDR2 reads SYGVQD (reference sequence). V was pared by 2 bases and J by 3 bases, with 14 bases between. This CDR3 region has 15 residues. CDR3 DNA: TGCGCCAGCAGTGAGACGGGGGACAGAGGCTACGAGCAGTACTTC. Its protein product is CASSETGDRGYEQYF.

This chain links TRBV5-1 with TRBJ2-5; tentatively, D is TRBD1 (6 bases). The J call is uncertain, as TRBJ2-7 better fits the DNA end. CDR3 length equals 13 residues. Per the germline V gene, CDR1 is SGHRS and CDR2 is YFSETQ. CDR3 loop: CASAWTVEYEQYF. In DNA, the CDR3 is TGCGCCAGCGCCTGGACAGTAGAGTACGAGCAGTACTTC.

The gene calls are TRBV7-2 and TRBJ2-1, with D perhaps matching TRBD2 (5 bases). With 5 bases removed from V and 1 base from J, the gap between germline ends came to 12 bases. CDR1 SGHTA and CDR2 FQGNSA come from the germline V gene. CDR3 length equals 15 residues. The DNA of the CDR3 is TGTGCCAGCAGCCGGAGTCCGGGATCCTACAATGAGCAGTTCTTC. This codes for CASSRSPGSYNEQFF.

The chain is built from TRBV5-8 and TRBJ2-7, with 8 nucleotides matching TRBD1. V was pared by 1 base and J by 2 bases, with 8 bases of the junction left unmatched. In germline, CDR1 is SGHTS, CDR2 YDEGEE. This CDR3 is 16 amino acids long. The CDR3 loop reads CASSLLSTGGTYEQYF. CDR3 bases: TGTGCCAGCAGCTTGTTAAGTACAGGGGGTACCTACGAGCAGTACTTC. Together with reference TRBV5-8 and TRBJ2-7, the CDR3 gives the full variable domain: EAGVTQSPTHLIKTRGQQATLRCSPISGHTSVYWYQQALGLGLQFLLWYDEGEERNRGNFPPRFSGRQFPNYSSELNVNALELEDSALYLCASSLLSTGGTYEQYFGPGTRLTVT.

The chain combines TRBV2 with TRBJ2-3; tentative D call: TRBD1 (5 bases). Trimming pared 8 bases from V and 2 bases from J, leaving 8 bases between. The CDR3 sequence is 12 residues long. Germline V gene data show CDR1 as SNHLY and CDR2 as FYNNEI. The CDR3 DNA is TGTGCCAGCGGGGCGATCACAGATACGCAGTATTTT. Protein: CASGAITDTQYF. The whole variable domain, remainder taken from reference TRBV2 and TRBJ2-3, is EPEVTQTPSHQVTQMGQEVILRCVPISNHLYFYWYRQILGQKVEFLVSFYNNEISEKSEIFDDQFSVERPDGSNFTLKIRSTKLEDSAMYFCASGAITDTQYFGPGTRLTVL.